This TCR beta chain was sequenced for a study of blood T cells in healthy people across ages. The sample, 9 to 10 milliliters of peripheral blood, was drawn from each donor. This CDR3 is 16 amino acids long. The germline CDR1 and CDR2 sequences are ENHRY and SYGVKD. Deletions cut 0 bases from V and 3 bases from J, with 12 bases between. Then a second PCR, running about 6 to 12 cycles, was carried out with a sample-barcoded 5' primer and a J-beta primer mix. Carrying 12 random nucleotides, a template-switch adaptor labeled each individual cDNA molecule. TCRdb re-called the 5' RACE reads through MiXCR, storing one row per CDR3 protein. The sample contains about 1.5 million distinct CDR3 sequences, approximately 43% of which appear only once.

This TCR was sampled from a woman aged 18-29 years in good health. Sequenced input: blood. The chain employs TRBV10-3 and TRBJ2-1, with a weak D call TRBD1 (5 bases). CDR3 sequence: CAISESSGKIYNEQFF. For the CDR3, the DNA is TGTGCCATCAGTGAGTCATCAGGGAAGATCTACAATGAGCAGTTCTTC.